This T cell receptor (beta chain) stems from a study of cytomegalovirus exposure and HLA in healthy donors. Study background: From donors who were HLA-typed, an early data release held around 85 million unique TCRs.

The PCR ran on 60 Vbeta and 13 Jbeta primers. Libraries were prepared by immunoSEQ multiplex PCR; TCRdb keeps only in-frame clonotypes and omits some of them. The sample lists over 100,000 clones; approximately 70% were seen once. The CDR3 has 16 residues. The germline V and J ends were trimmed by 0 bases and 2 bases, with 13 bases remaining between them. Germline CDR1 and CDR2: MNHNY and SVGAGI (reference sequence). Of note for this clone: What it binds is unknown.

Findings and caveats of the study: The analysis excluded some indistinguishable V segments, including TRBV6-2 and TRBV6-3. A later analysis by the authors found several of the most significant clusters apparently linked to common viral pathogens.

The chain carries TRBV6-6 and TRBJ1-1; a weak D match, TRBD1 (5 bases). The specimen was PBMCs. This TCR was sampled from a woman aged 25 to 45 in good health and CMV-seronegative. The CDR3 DNA is TGTGCCAGCAGTTACTCGGGGGGAGTTTTCAACACTGAAGCTTTCTTT. Translating it yields CASSYSGGVFNTEAFF.